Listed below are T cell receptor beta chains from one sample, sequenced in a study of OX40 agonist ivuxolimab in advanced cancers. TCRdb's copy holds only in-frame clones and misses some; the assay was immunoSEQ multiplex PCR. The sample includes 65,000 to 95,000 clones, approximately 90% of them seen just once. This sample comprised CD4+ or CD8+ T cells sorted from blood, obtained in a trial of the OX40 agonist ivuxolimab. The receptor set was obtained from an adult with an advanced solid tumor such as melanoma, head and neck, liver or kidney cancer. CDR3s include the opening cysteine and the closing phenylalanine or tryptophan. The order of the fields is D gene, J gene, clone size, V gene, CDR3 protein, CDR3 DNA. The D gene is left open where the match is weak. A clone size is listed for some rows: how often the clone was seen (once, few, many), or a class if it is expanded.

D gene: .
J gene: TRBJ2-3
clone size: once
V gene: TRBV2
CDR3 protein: CASSLQGGGSTDTQYF
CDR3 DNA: TGTGCCAGCAGCCTGCAGGGTGGTGGAAGCACAGATACGCAGTATTTT

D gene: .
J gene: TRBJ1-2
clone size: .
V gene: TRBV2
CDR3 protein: CASSESRGWGYTF
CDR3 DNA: TGTGCCAGCAGTGAGAGCAGGGGCTGGGGCTACACCTTC

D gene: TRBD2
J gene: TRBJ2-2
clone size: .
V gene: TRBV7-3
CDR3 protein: CASSPSAGGGLTGELFF
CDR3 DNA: TGTGCCAGCAGCCCGTCCGCGGGGGGCGGATTAACCGGGGAGCTGTTTTTT

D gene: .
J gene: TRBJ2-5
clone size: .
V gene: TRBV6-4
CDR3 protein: CASSAQGGETQYF
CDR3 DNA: TGTGCCAGCAGTGCCCAGGGTGGAGAGACCCAGTACTTC

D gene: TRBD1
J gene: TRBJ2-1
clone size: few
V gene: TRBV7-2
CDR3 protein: CASSVTGTGYNEQFF
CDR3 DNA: TGTGCCAGCAGCGTTACCGGGACAGGATACAATGAGCAGTTCTTC

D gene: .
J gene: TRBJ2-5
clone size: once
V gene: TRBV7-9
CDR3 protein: CASSLGNAQETQYF
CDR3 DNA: TGTGCCAGCAGCTTAGGGAACGCGCAAGAGACCCAGTACTTC

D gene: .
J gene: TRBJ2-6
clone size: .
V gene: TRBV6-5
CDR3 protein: CASSLGPSGANVLTF
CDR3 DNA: TGTGCCAGCAGTCTGGGACCCTCTGGGGCCAACGTCCTGACTTTC

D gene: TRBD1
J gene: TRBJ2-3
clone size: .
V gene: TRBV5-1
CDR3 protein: CASSRRGQGADTQYF
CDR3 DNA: TGCGCCAGCAGCAGACGGGGACAGGGTGCAGATACGCAGTATTTT

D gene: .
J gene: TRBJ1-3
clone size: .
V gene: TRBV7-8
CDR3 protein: CASSLAVRGRGNTIYF
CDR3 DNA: TGTGCCAGCAGCTTAGCCGTGAGGGGGAGGGGAAACACCATATATTTT

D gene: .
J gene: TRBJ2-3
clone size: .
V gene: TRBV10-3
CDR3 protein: CAIARGTDTQYF
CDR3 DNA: TGTGCCATCGCCCGGGGGACAGATACGCAGTATTTT

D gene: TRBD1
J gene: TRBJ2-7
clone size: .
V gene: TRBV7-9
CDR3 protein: CASSLAQGVYEQYF
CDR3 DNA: TGTGCCAGCAGCTTAGCACAGGGGGTTTACGAGCAGTACTTC

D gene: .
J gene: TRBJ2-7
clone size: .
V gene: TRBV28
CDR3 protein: CASSLGGARSYEQYF
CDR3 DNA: TGTGCCAGCAGTTTAGGGGGGGCGAGGTCCTACGAGCAGTACTTC

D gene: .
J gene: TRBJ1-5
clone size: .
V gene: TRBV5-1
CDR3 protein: CASSLDRGGDQPQHF
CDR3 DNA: TGCGCCAGCAGCTTGGATCGGGGTGGCGATCAGCCCCAGCATTTT

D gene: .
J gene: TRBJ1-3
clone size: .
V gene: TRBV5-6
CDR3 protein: CASSAPAGFSSGNTIYF
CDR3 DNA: TGTGCCAGCAGCGCACCGGCCGGGTTTAGCTCTGGAAACACCATATATTTT

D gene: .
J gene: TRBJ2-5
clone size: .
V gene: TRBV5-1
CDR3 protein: CASSKGEWAETQYF
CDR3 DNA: TGCGCCAGCAGTAAAGGGGAATGGGCGGAGACCCAGTACTTC

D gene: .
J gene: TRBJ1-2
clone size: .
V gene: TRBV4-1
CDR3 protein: CASSQGRGYGYTF
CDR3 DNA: TGCGCCAGCAGCCAGGGAAGGGGCTATGGCTACACCTTC

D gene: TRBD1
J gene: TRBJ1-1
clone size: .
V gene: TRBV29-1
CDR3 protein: CSGGQGSPTEAFF
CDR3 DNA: TGCAGCGGCGGACAGGGGTCCCCCACTGAAGCTTTCTTT

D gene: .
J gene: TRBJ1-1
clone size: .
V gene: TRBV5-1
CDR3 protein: CASSMDGTNTEAFF
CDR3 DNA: TGCGCCAGCTCGATGGACGGTACCAACACTGAAGCTTTCTTT

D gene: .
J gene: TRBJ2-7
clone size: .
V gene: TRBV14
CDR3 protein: CASSRLGGSYEQYF
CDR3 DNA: TGTGCCAGCAGCCGGCTCGGCGGGTCCTACGAGCAGTACTTC

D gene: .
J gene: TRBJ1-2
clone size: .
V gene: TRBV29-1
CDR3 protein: CSVASGQTNYGYTF
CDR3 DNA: TGCAGCGTTGCTTCCGGACAGACCAACTATGGCTACACCTTC

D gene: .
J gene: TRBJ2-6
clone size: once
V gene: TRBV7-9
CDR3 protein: CASTLNANVLTF
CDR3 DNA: TGTGCCAGCACCTTGAATGCCAACGTCCTGACTTTC

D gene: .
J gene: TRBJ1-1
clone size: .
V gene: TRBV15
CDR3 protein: CATSSRRTARGFTEAFF
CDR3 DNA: TGTGCCACCAGCAGCAGACGGACAGCTCGGGGGTTTACTGAAGCTTTCTTT

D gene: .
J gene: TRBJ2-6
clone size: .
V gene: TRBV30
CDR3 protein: CAWSVWGRNSGANVLTF
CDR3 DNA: TGTGCCTGGAGTGTATGGGGACGGAACTCTGGGGCCAACGTCCTGACTTTC

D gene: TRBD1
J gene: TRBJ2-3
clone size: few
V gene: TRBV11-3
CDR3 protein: CASSLGGPGQAGDTQYF
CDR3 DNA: TGTGCCAGCAGCTTAGGGGGACCGGGACAGGCTGGCGATACGCAGTATTTT

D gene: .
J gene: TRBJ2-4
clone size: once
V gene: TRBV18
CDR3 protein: CASSPENGANIQYF
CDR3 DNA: TGTGCCAGCTCACCTGAGAATGGGGCAAACATTCAGTACTTC

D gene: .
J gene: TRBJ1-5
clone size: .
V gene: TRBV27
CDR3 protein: CASSSQGGVSNQPQHF
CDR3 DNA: TGTGCCAGCAGTTCTCAGGGTGGAGTGAGCAATCAGCCCCAGCATTTT

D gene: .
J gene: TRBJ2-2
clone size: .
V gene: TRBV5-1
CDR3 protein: CASSPTETMNTGELFF
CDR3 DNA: TGCGCCAGCTCCCCGACAGAGACGATGAACACCGGGGAGCTGTTTTTT

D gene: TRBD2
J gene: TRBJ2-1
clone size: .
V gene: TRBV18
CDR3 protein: CASSPAGGGGEQFF
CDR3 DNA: TGTGCCAGCTCACCCGCGGGGGGAGGCGGTGAGCAGTTCTTC

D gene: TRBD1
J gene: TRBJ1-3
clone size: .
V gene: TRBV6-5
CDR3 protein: CASVPTGVGNTIYF
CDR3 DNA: TGTGCCAGCGTCCCGACAGGGGTTGGAAACACCATATATTTT

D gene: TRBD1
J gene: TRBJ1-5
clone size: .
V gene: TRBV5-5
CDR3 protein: CASSGGDRSQPQHF
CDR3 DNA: TGTGCCAGCAGCGGGGGGGACAGAAGTCAGCCCCAGCATTTT

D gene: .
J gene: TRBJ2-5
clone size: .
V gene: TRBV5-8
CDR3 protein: CASTSEGIRQETQYF
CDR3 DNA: TGTGCCAGCACCTCGGAGGGAATTCGGCAAGAGACCCAGTACTTC

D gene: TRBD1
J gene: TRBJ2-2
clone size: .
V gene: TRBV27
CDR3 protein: CASSLSDRGMAGELFF
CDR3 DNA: TGTGCCAGCAGTCTCTCCGACAGGGGAATGGCCGGGGAGCTGTTTTTT

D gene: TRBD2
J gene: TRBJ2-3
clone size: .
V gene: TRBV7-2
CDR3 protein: CASSLNPPSGGDTQYF
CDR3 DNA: TGTGCCAGCAGCTTAAACCCCCCCAGCGGGGGGGATACGCAGTATTTT

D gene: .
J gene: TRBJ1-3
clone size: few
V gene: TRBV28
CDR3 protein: CASSLRLTSGTIYF
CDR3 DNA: TGTGCCAGCAGTTTAAGGCTCACTTCGGGCACCATATATTTT

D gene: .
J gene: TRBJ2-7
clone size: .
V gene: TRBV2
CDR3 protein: CASNQRGGDEQYF
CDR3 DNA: TGTGCCAGCAATCAACGCGGGGGCGACGAGCAGTACTTC

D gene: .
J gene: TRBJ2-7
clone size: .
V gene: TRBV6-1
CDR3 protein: CASRSSVGGSHEQYF
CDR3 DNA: TGTGCCAGCAGATCTAGCGTTGGGGGCTCCCACGAGCAGTACTTC

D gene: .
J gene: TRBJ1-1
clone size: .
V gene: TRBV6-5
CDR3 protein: CASSYSGTMNTEAFF
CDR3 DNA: TGTGCCAGCAGTTACTCCGGGACAATGAACACTGAAGCTTTCTTT

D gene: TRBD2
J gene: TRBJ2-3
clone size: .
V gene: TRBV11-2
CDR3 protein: CASSLDGGLAGAGTDTQYF
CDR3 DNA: TGTGCCAGCAGCTTAGATGGCGGACTAGCGGGGGCGGGCACAGATACGCAGTATTTT

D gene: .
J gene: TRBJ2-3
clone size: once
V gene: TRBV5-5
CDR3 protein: CASSLEHGTDTQYF
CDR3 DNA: TGTGCCAGCAGCTTGGAGCATGGAACAGATACGCAGTATTTT

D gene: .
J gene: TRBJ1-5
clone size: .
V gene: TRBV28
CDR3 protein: CATAPPGINQPQHF
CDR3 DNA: TGTGCCACCGCACCCCCGGGAATAAATCAGCCCCAGCATTTT

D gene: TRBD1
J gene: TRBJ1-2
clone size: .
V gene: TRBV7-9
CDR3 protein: CASSTQGPGTGGANGYTF
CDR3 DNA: TGTGCCAGCAGCACCCAGGGCCCCGGGACAGGGGGCGCGAATGGCTACACCTTC

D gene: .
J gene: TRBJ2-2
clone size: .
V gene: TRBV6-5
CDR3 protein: CASSFGRTVTGELFF
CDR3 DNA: TGTGCCAGCAGTTTCGGACGGACAGTCACCGGGGAGCTGTTTTTT

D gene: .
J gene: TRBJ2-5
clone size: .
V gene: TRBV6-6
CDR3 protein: CASRRGTEQETQYF
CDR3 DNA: TGTGCCAGCAGACGAGGGACGGAGCAAGAGACCCAGTACTTC

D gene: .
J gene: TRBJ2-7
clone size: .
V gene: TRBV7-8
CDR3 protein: CASSPPTAYGEQYF
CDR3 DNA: TGTGCCAGCAGCCCACCCACGGCTTACGGCGAGCAGTACTTC

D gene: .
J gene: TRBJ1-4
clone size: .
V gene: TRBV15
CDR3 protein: CATSRGRGEKLFF
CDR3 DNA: TGTGCCACCAGCAGAGGGCGAGGGGAAAAACTGTTTTTT

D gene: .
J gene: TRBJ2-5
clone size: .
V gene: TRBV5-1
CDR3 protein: CASSLSSPTQETQYF
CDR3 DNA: TGCGCCAGCAGCTTGAGTAGTCCCACACAAGAGACCCAGTACTTC

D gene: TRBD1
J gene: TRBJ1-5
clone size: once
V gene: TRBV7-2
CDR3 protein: CASSPRTGRNQPQHF
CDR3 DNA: TGTGCCAGCAGCCCGCGGACAGGGCGGAATCAGCCCCAGCATTTT

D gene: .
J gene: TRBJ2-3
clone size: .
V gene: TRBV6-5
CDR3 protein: CASFEQYTDTQYF
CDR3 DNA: TGTGCCAGCTTCGAGCAGTACACAGATACGCAGTATTTT

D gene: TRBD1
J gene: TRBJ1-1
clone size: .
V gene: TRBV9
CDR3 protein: CASSVDRGQTEAFF
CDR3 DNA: TGTGCCAGCAGCGTAGACAGGGGCCAAACTGAAGCTTTCTTT

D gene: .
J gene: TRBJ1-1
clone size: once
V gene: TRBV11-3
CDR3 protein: CASSLVWGLDTEAFF
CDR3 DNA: TGTGCCAGCAGCTTAGTCTGGGGGCTAGACACTGAAGCTTTCTTT

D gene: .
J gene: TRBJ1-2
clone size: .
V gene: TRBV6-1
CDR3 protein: CASKRGNYGYTF
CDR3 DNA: TGTGCCAGCAAAAGGGGGAACTATGGCTACACCTTC

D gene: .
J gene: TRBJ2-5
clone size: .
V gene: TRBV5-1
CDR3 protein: CASSLGGEETQYF
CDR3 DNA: TGCGCCAGCAGCTTGGGGGGAGAAGAGACCCAGTACTTC

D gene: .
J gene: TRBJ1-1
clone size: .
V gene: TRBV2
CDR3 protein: CASSRMNTEAFF
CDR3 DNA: TGTGCCAGCAGTAGGATGAACACTGAAGCTTTCTTT

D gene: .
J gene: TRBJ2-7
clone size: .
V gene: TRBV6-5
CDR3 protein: CASSYQQGVYEQYF
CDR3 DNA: TGTGCCAGCAGTTACCAACAGGGTGTGTACGAGCAGTACTTC

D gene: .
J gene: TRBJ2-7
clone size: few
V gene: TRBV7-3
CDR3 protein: CASSSTQGSGEQYF
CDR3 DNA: TGTGCCAGCAGCTCGACCCAGGGGAGCGGCGAGCAGTACTTC

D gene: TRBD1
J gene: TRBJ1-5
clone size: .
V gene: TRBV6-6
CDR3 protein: CASTPQTGPNQPQHF
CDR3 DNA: TGTGCCAGCACCCCCCAGACAGGGCCGAATCAGCCCCAGCATTTT

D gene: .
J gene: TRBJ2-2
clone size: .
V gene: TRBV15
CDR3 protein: CATSRAGFPGELFF
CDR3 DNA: TGTGCCACCAGCAGAGCAGGGTTTCCCGGGGAGCTGTTTTTT

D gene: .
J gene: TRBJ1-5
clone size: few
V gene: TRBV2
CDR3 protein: CASSEGGSQPQHF
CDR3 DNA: TGTGCCAGCAGTGAGGGAGGGAGTCAGCCCCAGCATTTT

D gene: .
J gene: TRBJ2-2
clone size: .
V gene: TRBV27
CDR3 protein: CASTRGQNTGELFF
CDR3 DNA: TGTGCCAGCACTCGGGGGCAAAACACCGGGGAGCTGTTTTTT